The source of this T cell receptor beta chain is a study of control samples from healthy donors and cancer patients. Looked up from germline, CDR1 is KGHSH and CDR2 is LQKENI. This CDR3 contains 13 residues. With 7 bases removed from V and 1 base from J, the gap between germline ends came to 10 bases. TCRdb's copy holds only in-frame clones and misses some; the assay was immunoSEQ multiplex PCR. The repertoire has some 130,000 clones, nearly 90% of them found once; the top ten carry roughly 7.8%. The source is a man in his forties or fifties with head and neck cancer. This rearrangement joins TRBV18 to TRBJ1-1; a weak D match, TRBD1 (6 bases). Specimen: PBMCs. CDR3 region: CASLGQENTEAFF. The CDR3 DNA reads as TGTGCCAGCTTGGGACAAGAGAACACTGAAGCTTTCTTT.